A single T cell receptor beta chain is shown here with its context. The entry originates in a study of shared clonotypes between healthy human individuals. Each replicate PCR on the sorted subsets used around 200 ng DNA (around 30,000 T cell genomes). Profiled with immunoSEQ multiplex PCR; TCRdb holds only in-frame clones, not every one. The sample contains some 1 million clones, around 76% of which appear only once. Subsets obtained from CD4+ cells comprised CD45RA+ naive and CD45RA-negative memory cells. CDR3 length equals 17 residues. Trimming shortened V by 0 bases and J by 0 bases, and 13 bases separated the two germline ends. In germline, CDR1 is SGHDT, CDR2 YYEEEE.

Sequences were obtained from memory CD4+ T cells sorted from blood. This sample's subset: CD45RA-negative fraction. This sequence originates from a man aged 18 to 35 in good health. The chain has TRBV5-6 and TRBJ1-3; D is uncertain. Here the CDR3 DNA reads TGTGCCAGCAGCTTGGGGCCAGCTACCCTCTCTGGAAACACCATATATTTT. Its protein is CASSLGPATLSGNTIYF.